This record covers a single T cell receptor beta chain. Its antigen is still unknown. Germline V gives CDR1 ENHRY, CDR2 SYGVKD. This CDR3 spans 11 amino acids. Deletions cut 0 bases from V and 8 bases from J, with 4 bases between. This sample was taken from a study of cytomegalovirus exposure and HLA in healthy donors. On the study more broadly: Most donors, 80% to 90% of a few hundred genotyped, fell in the Caucasian-associated ancestry cluster. Study-wide results and caveats: Rare TCR sequences predominated, though certain public TCRs were found in many donors. Researchers reported in a later analysis that a missense DCLRE1C variant was tied to TCR beta V- and J-gene trimming. The presence/absence work took it that sequencing depth was about the same across donors.

PCR primers comprised 60 Vbeta and 13 Jbeta primers. Clones were read by immunoSEQ multiplex PCR, and TCRdb kept only the in-frame ones, dropping some. This sample has 150,000 to 200,000 clones, with roughly 70% found just once. The source material was PBMCs. The source of this sequence is a man aged 35 to 55 in good health and CMV-seropositive. The V gene is TRBV10-3, the J gene TRBJ1-2; D not resolved. CDR3 protein: CAISESGGYTF. The CDR3 nucleotides read TGTGCCATCAGTGAGTCCGGGGGCTACACCTTC.